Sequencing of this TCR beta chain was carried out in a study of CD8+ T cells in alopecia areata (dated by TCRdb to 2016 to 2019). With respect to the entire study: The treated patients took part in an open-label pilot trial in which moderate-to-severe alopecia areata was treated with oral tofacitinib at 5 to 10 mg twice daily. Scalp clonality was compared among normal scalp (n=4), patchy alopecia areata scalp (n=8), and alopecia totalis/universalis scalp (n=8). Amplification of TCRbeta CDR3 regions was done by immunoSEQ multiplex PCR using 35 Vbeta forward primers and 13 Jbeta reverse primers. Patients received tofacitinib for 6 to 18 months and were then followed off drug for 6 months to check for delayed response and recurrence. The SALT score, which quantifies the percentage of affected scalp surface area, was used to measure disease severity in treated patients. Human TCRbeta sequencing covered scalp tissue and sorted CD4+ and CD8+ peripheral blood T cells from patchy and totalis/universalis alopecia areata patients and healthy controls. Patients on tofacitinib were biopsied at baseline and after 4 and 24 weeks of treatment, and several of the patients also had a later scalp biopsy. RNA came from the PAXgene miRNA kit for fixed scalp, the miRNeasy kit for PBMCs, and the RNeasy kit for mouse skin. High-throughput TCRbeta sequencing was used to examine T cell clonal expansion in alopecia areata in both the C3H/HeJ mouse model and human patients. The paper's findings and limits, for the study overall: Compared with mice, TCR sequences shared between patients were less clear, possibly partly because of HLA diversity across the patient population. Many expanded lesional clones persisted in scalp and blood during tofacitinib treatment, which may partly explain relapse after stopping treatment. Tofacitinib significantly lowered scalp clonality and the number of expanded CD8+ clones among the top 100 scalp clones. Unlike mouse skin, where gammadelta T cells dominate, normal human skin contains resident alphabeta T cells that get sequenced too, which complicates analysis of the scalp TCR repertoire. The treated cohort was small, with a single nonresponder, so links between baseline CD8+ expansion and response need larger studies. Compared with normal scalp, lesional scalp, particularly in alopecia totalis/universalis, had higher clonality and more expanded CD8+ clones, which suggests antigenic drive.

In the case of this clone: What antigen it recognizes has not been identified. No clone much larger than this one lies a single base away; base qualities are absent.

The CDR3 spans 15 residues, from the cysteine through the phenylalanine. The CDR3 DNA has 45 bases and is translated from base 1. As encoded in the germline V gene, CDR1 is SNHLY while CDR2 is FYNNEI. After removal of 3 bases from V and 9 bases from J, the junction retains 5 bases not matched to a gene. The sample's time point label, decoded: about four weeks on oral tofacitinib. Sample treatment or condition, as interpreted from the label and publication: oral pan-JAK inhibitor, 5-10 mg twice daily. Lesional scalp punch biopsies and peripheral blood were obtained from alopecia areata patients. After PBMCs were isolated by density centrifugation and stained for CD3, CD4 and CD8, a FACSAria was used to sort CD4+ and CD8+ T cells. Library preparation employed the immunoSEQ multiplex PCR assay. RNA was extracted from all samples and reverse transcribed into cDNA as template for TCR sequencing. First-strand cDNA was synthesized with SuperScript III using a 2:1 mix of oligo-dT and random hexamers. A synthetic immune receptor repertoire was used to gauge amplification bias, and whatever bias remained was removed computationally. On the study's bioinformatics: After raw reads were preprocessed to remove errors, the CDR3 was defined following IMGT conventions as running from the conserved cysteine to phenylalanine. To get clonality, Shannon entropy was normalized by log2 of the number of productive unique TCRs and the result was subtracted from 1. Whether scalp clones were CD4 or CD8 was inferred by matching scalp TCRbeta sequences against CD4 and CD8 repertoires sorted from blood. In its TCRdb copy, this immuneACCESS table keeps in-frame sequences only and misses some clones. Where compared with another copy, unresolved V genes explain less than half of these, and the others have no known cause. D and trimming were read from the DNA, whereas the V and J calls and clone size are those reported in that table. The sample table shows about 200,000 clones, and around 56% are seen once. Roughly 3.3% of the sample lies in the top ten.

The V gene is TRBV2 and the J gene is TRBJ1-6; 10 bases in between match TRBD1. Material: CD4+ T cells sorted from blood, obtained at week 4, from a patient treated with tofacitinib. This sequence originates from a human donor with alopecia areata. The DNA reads TGTGCCAGCAGTGATATGGGACAGGGGATTTCACCCCTCCACTTT. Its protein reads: CASSDMGQGISPLHF.